These 18 T cell receptor beta chains originate from one sample sequenced in a study of blood T cell repertoires in COVID-19. Sequencing used immunoSEQ multiplex PCR; TCRdb keeps in-frame clones, though not all of them. The data contain tens of thousands of clones, approximately 80% of them seen just once; the ten biggest clones take up approximately 8.3%. The sequencing input was peripheral blood. These TCRs come from a man in his sixties with acute or convalescent COVID-19.

This clone was seen a single time. The J gene is TRBJ1-4, the V gene TRBV18, with TRBD1 matching 7 bases. V lost 3 bases, J lost 5 bases, and 6 bases stayed unmatched. The CDR3 contains 15 residues. The germline CDR1 and CDR2 sequences are KGHSH and LQKENI. The chain's CDR3 is CASSPASDRNEKLFF. In nucleotides, the CDR3 is TGTGCCAGCTCACCCGCCTCGGACAGGAATGAAAAACTGTTTTTT.

V and J are TRBV7-9 and TRBJ2-5; TRBD2 matches 9 bases. The germline CDR1 and CDR2 sequences are SEHNR and FQNEAQ (reference sequence). CDR3 length equals 19 residues. The J segment lost 2 bases and the V segment lost 5 bases, leaving 18 bases of the junction unmatched. The CDR3 reads CASSAHMVGAGGSQETQYF. DNA for the CDR3: TGTGCCAGCAGCGCTCATATGGTGGGAGCGGGGGGATCTCAAGAGACCCAGTACTTC.

V is TRBV6-5 and J is TRBJ2-7; D is perhaps TRBD2 (6 bases). V lost 0 bases, J lost 0 bases, and 12 bases lay in between. The germline V gene encodes CDR1 MNHEY and CDR2 SVGAGI. The CDR3 extends over 16 amino acids. The CDR3 loop is CASSYSSGDSSYEQYF. CDR3 coding DNA: TGTGCCAGCAGTTACTCTAGCGGAGATAGCTCCTACGAGCAGTACTTC.

The chain joins TRBV11-2 to TRBJ1-2, with D possibly being TRBD1 (6 bases). V lost 0 bases and J lost 8, with 13 bases in between. The CDR3 extends over 14 amino acids. Germline V gives CDR1 SGHAT, CDR2 FQNNGV. Here the CDR3 DNA reads TGTGCCAGCAGCTTAGATTATAAGGGGGACGGCTACACCTTC. It specifies CASSLDYKGDGYTF.

This chain joins TRBV2 and TRBJ1-2; D not certain. Per the germline V gene, CDR1 is SNHLY and CDR2 is FYNNEI. Trimming pared 4 bases from V and 8 bases from J, leaving 14 bases between. This CDR3 contains 13 residues. This chain's CDR3 is CASSVEGAGGYTF. In DNA, the CDR3 is TGTGCCAGCAGTGTGGAGGGCGCGGGCGGCTACACCTTC.

This chain joins TRBV4-1 and TRBJ1-1, with 8 bases aligning to TRBD1. Germline V CDR1 and CDR2: MGHRA, YSYEKL. The CDR3 totals 14 residues. V was clipped by 3 bases and J by 4 bases; unmatched bases: 4. The CDR3 region is CASSQPDRATEAFF. The DNA for the CDR3 is TGCGCCAGCAGCCAGCCGGACAGGGCCACTGAAGCTTTCTTT.

The chain links TRBV11-2 to TRBJ1-1, with a weak D call TRBD1 (5 bases). The CDR3 contains 15 residues. Trimming took 0 bases from V and 2 from J, leaving 10 bases between them. In germline, CDR1 is SGHAT, CDR2 FQNNGV. This CDR3 reads CASSLDRTLNTEAFF. CDR3 in DNA: TGTGCCAGCAGCTTAGATCGGACACTTAACACTGAAGCTTTCTTT.

This chain connects TRBV6-5 to TRBJ2-2; a weak D match, TRBD1 (6 bases). The length of the CDR3 is 13 residues. The V gene's germline CDR1 is MNHEY and CDR2 SVGAGI. The V and J ends lost 6 bases and 6 bases respectively, with 11 bases between them. This chain's CDR3 is CASRFQGPGELFF. The DNA for the CDR3 is TGTGCCAGCAGATTCCAGGGGCCCGGGGAGCTGTTTTTT.

The chain combines TRBV9 with TRBJ2-1; 10 nucleotides match TRBD2. The CDR3 spans 15 residues. Germline V gene sequence: CDR1 SGDLS, CDR2 YYNGEE. With 1 base clipped from V and 7 bases from J, the junction kept 5 bases outside the gene matches. DNA for the CDR3: TGTGCCAGCAGCGTAAGCGGGGGGGCGGGAAATGAGCAGTTCTTC. Translating it yields CASSVSGGAGNEQFF.

The chain uses TRBV25-1 and TRBJ2-3; 8 bases line up with TRBD1. Germline V gene sequence: CDR1 MGHDK, CDR2 SYGVNS. The CDR3 runs 15 residues. The ends lost 0 bases at V and 4 bases at J; junction bases unmatched: 3. CDR3 nucleotide sequence: TGTGCCAGCAGTGAATATGGACAGGGTCCAGATACGCAGTATTTT. This gives the protein CASSEYGQGPDTQYF.

The chain carries TRBV5-1 and TRBJ1-2; TRBD1 might be the D (6 bases). Per the germline V gene, CDR1 is SGHRS and CDR2 is YFSETQ. This CDR3 region has 14 residues. Between the trimmed V and J ends, which lost 3 bases and 8 bases, there was a span of 17 bases. The CDR3 coding sequence is TGCGCCAGCAGCTCAGGTGGCAGGGGTGGGGGCTACACCTTC. It translates to CASSSGGRGGGYTF.

This chain joins TRBV10-3 and TRBJ1-1, with TRBD1 matching over 9 bases. Per germline, CDR1 ENHRY and CDR2 SYGVKD. This CDR3 spans 17 amino acids. The trim removed 2 bases at V and 1 base at J, leaving 8 bases unmatched. This chain's CDR3 is CAISEPPGTGPNTEAFF. CDR3 bases: TGTGCCATCAGTGAGCCGCCCGGGACAGGGCCGAACACTGAAGCTTTCTTT.

This chain joins TRBV4-3 and TRBJ1-2; the match to TRBD1 covers 9 bases. The CDR3 runs 17 residues. V gave up 1 base and J gave up 7 bases; unmatched junction bases: 13. Germline lookup yields CDR1 LGHNA and CDR2 YSLEER. CDR3 protein: CASSQGSEGQGRRGYTF. The CDR3 region has the DNA TGCGCCAGCAGCCAAGGGTCCGAGGGACAGGGTAGACGTGGCTACACCTTC.

The rearrangement joins TRBV15 to TRBJ1-1; D call uncertain. Germline assignment: CDR1 LNHNV and CDR2 YYDKDF (reference sequence). This CDR3 spans 15 amino acids. Trimming took 0 bases from V and 1 from J, leaving 9 bases between them. CDR3 sequence reads: CATSREVRGNTEAFF. As DNA, the CDR3 is TGTGCCACCAGCAGAGAGGTTCGGGGGAACACTGAAGCTTTCTTT.

The chain combines TRBV11-3 with TRBJ2-5; 9 bases map to TRBD1. Germline assignment: CDR1 SGHNT and CDR2 YENEEA. V shed 5 bases, J shed 2 bases, and the junction held 6 bases outside the gene matches. The CDR3 extends over 15 amino acids. The CDR3 DNA reads as TGTGCCAGCAGCCCGGGACAGGGTCCACAAGAGACCCAGTACTTC. Protein product: CASSPGQGPQETQYF.

The chain links TRBV11-2 to TRBJ2-7, with D possibly being TRBD1 (6 bases). Germline V lookup: CDR1 SGHAT, CDR2 FQNNGV. This CDR3 region has 15 residues. Trimming took 2 bases from V and 0 from J, leaving 11 bases between them. CDR3 in amino acids: CASSLSTGNSYEQYF. For the CDR3, the DNA is TGTGCCAGCAGCTTATCGACAGGCAACTCCTACGAGCAGTACTTC.

V is TRBV11-2 and J is TRBJ1-4, with TRBD1 as a possible D gene (5 bases). The CDR3 spans 13 residues. With 8 bases removed from V and 10 bases from J, the gap between germline ends came to 17 bases. Germline assignment: CDR1 SGHAT and CDR2 FQNNGV. The CDR3 region is CASGDRSFGKLFF. CDR3 sequence (DNA): TGTGCCAGCGGTGACAGATCATTCGGAAAACTGTTTTTT. The complete variable domain, with remaining parts taken from reference TRBV11-2 and TRBJ1-4, reads EAGVAQSPRYKIIEKRQSVAFWCNPISGHATLYWYQQILGQGPKLLIQFQNNGVVDDSQLPKDRFSAERLKGVDSTLKIQPAKLEDSAVYLCASGDRSFGKLFFGSGTQLSVL.

The chain couples TRBV4-3 to TRBJ2-3; 11 nucleotides align to TRBD2. The germline gives CDR1 LGHNA, CDR2 YSLEER. There are 18 residues in the CDR3. After removal of 0 bases from V and 4 bases from J, the junction contained 9 bases not matched to a gene. CDR3 coding DNA: TGCGCCAGCAGCCAAGATAATAGCGGGGGGGCTGGTTCAGATACGCAGTATTTT. Encoded protein: CASSQDNSGGAGSDTQYF.